A selection of T cell receptor beta chains follows, all from one sample in a study of OX40 agonist ivuxolimab in advanced cancers. Generated by immunoSEQ multiplex PCR, the TCRdb table keeps only in-frame clones and is missing some. The sample lists about 61,000 clones, 85% to 90% occurring once. Sequencing used CD4+ or CD8+ T cells sorted from blood, obtained in a trial of the OX40 agonist ivuxolimab. These receptors all come from an adult with an advanced solid tumor such as melanoma, head and neck, liver or kidney cancer. Each CDR3 is given with its conserved first and last residue.

CDR3 length: 16; V gene: TRBV11-2; J gene: TRBJ2-5; CDR3 protein: CASSLGARGGEETQYF
CDR3 length: 13; V gene: TRBV6-5; J gene: TRBJ2-3; CDR3 protein: CASSRGRGDTQYF
CDR3 length: 13; V gene: TRBV6-9; J gene: TRBJ1-1; CDR3 protein: CASSYETGGRAFF
CDR3 length: 17; V gene: TRBV14; J gene: TRBJ1-2; CDR3 protein: CASSQLKGGDFNYGYTF
CDR3 length: 15; V gene: TRBV5-4; J gene: TRBJ1-6; CDR3 protein: CASSSPSGPNSPLHF
CDR3 length: 15; V gene: TRBV5-1; J gene: TRBJ2-7; CDR3 protein: CASSFQRGGPYEQYF
CDR3 length: 15; V gene: TRBV6-5; J gene: TRBJ1-3; CDR3 protein: CASSAPHSSGNTIYF
CDR3 length: 16; V gene: TRBV7-2; J gene: TRBJ1-2; CDR3 protein: CASSLMGGSGNPGYTF
CDR3 length: 14; V gene: TRBV5-4; J gene: TRBJ1-2; CDR3 protein: CASSAGVANYGYTF
CDR3 length: 16; V gene: TRBV28; J gene: TRBJ1-5; CDR3 protein: CASLGQDRVGNQPQHF
CDR3 length: 13; V gene: TRBV7-2; J gene: TRBJ1-2; CDR3 protein: CATGQGYYYGYTF
CDR3 length: 14; V gene: TRBV29-1; J gene: TRBJ2-5; CDR3 protein: CSVERVGLGETQYF
CDR3 length: 14; V gene: TRBV7-9; J gene: TRBJ1-4; CDR3 protein: CASSLAGIQEKLFF
CDR3 length: 15; V gene: TRBV4-1; J gene: TRBJ1-1; CDR3 protein: CASSARGTANTEAFF
CDR3 length: 15; V gene: TRBV11-2; J gene: TRBJ1-6; CDR3 protein: CASRTTGTDTSPLHF
CDR3 length: 12; V gene: TRBV29-1; J gene: TRBJ1-1; CDR3 protein: CSVQLFDTEAFF
CDR3 length: 13; V gene: TRBV10-1; J gene: TRBJ2-2; CDR3 protein: CASGWGATGELFF
CDR3 length: 15; V gene: TRBV4-2; J gene: TRBJ1-1; CDR3 protein: CASSQERLGGAEAFF
CDR3 length: 14; V gene: TRBV2; J gene: TRBJ1-1; CDR3 protein: CASSEWDRDGEAFF
CDR3 length: 14; V gene: TRBV28; J gene: TRBJ2-5; CDR3 protein: CASTAPTHKETQYF
CDR3 length: 16; V gene: TRBV6-5; J gene: TRBJ1-2; CDR3 protein: CASSYSIPHSNYGYTF
CDR3 length: 15; V gene: TRBV4-1; J gene: TRBJ1-2; CDR3 protein: CASSRVESVPQGYTF
CDR3 length: 15; V gene: TRBV4-2; J gene: TRBJ2-5; CDR3 protein: CASSLSGGASETQYF
CDR3 length: 13; V gene: TRBV19; J gene: TRBJ2-5; CDR3 protein: CASSLQGLETQYF
CDR3 length: 13; V gene: TRBV7-3; J gene: TRBJ2-5; CDR3 protein: CASSLLTGETQYF
CDR3 length: 13; V gene: TRBV18; J gene: TRBJ2-1; CDR3 protein: CASSPVLLDPPFF
CDR3 length: 14; V gene: TRBV6-5; J gene: TRBJ2-1; CDR3 protein: CAGKRGSSYNEQFF
CDR3 length: 15; V gene: TRBV13; J gene: TRBJ2-2; CDR3 protein: CASSPRDRVDGELFF
CDR3 length: 14; V gene: TRBV7-2; J gene: TRBJ2-7; CDR3 protein: CASSKPGDLYEQYF
CDR3 length: 17; V gene: TRBV5-1; J gene: TRBJ2-3; CDR3 protein: CASSLRQRREYTDTQYF
CDR3 length: 15; V gene: TRBV6-1; J gene: TRBJ2-7; CDR3 protein: CASSVPAAAPYEQYF
CDR3 length: 16; V gene: TRBV7-2; J gene: TRBJ2-1; CDR3 protein: CASSTRTSGTYNEQFF
CDR3 length: 12; V gene: TRBV7-6; J gene: TRBJ2-1; CDR3 protein: CASSLVGTPPFF
CDR3 length: 14; V gene: TRBV28; J gene: TRBJ1-2; CDR3 protein: CASRSWGQGYGYTF
CDR3 length: 15; V gene: TRBV27; J gene: TRBJ1-2; CDR3 protein: CASSLAVSGNYGYTF
CDR3 length: 14; V gene: TRBV28; J gene: TRBJ2-5; CDR3 protein: CASSLPTGEETQYF
CDR3 length: 15; V gene: TRBV18; J gene: NA; CDR3 protein: CASSLEQGALGEQYF
CDR3 length: 12; V gene: TRBV6-5; J gene: TRBJ1-3; CDR3 protein: CASSDPWDTIYF
CDR3 length: 15; V gene: TRBV7-7; J gene: TRBJ2-5; CDR3 protein: CASSLAGKRGETQYF
CDR3 length: 18; V gene: TRBV4-2; J gene: TRBJ2-1; CDR3 protein: CASSQDPTPLAGGNEQFF
CDR3 length: 16; V gene: TRBV29-1; J gene: TRBJ2-7; CDR3 protein: CSVSPPTGLSSYEQYF
CDR3 length: 14; V gene: TRBV28; J gene: TRBJ2-7; CDR3 protein: CASGPGQVPYEQYF
CDR3 length: 13; V gene: TRBV18; J gene: TRBJ1-2; CDR3 protein: CASSPDRTYGYTF
CDR3 length: 12; V gene: TRBV28; J gene: TRBJ2-5; CDR3 protein: CASSSGGQTQYF
CDR3 length: 13; V gene: TRBV5-5; J gene: TRBJ1-2; CDR3 protein: CASSLEGRDGYTF